The 7 T cell receptor beta chains reported below all come from one sample, sequenced in a study of T cell repertoires in cytomegalovirus infection (dated by TCRdb to between 2018 and 2021). No antigen has been assigned to these receptors. The sample was run on an Illumina HiSeq 1500. TCRdb reanalyzed the raw reads on its own, using fastp at Q25 for trimming and MiXCR for clone calling, and kept in-frame beta chains. Entries are consolidated by CDR3 protein sequence, retaining the most common genes and DNA. Within this sample are roughly 920,000 distinct CDR3 sequences, with 30% to 40% of them counted one time only. The ten largest clonotypes hold more than 12% of the sample. This specimen's treatment or condition label, interpreted: in vitro stimulation with specific CMV peptide epitopes to enrich CMV-specific T cells. Sequences were derived from cultured CD8+ T cells from PBMCs, sampled from culture after CMV antigen stimulation. The source of these receptors is a human donor in good health (CMV status not recorded). Some clones in this sample may be carry-over from other donors' samples.

The chain employs TRBV7-9 and TRBJ2-3; D is perhaps TRBD2 (6 bases). In germline, CDR1 is SEHNR, CDR2 FQNEAQ (reference sequence). Deletions cut 3 bases from V and 3 bases from J, with 16 bases between. The CDR3 spans 16 residues. This CDR3 is CASSLERGESTDTQYF. The DNA for the CDR3 is TGTGCCAGCAGCTTGGAACGCGGGGAAAGTACAGATACGCAGTATTTT.

V is TRBV29-1 and J is TRBJ1-3; D call uncertain. This CDR3 spans 15 amino acids. Germline V gene sequence: CDR1 SQVTM, CDR2 ANQGSEA. V dropped 2 bases and J dropped 3 bases, with 14 bases sitting between them. DNA for the CDR3: TGCAGCGTTGAACTCAACTTCAGCTTTGGAAACACCATATATTTT. This gives the protein CSVELNFSFGNTIYF.

This clonotype was detected many times. The chain is built from TRBV11-3 and TRBJ2-1; the match to TRBD2 covers 10 bases. The CDR3 totals 18 residues. The germline gives CDR1 SGHNT, CDR2 YENEEA. V shed 1 base, J shed 2 bases, and the junction held 8 bases outside the gene matches. In DNA form, the CDR3 reads TGTGCCAGCAGCTTAGGGGGCGGAAGCGGGGGGGCCTACAATGAGCAGTTCTTC. Translating gives CASSLGGGSGGAYNEQFF.

This clonotype was found a few times. The CDR3 DNA follows: TGTGCCAGCAGACGAGGCGAGGAGCTGTTTTTT. Translated, it gives CASRRGEELFF. V usage is TRBV14 and J usage is TRBJ2-2; D unresolved. Germline lookup yields CDR1 SGHDN and CDR2 FVKESK. V lost 6 bases to trimming and J lost 10 bases, with 9 bases between them. CDR3 length: 11 residues.

CDR3 sequence reads: CASSTRDRLNYGYTF. The CDR3 DNA follows: TGTGCCAGCAGCACCAGAGACCGTCTTAACTATGGCTACACCTTC. The chain combines TRBV6-5 with TRBJ1-2; D gene ambiguous. The germline gives CDR1 MNHEY, CDR2 SVGAGI. V gave up 6 bases and J gave up 1 base, with 15 bases separating them. This CDR3 is 15 amino acids long.

The chain recombines TRBV27 with TRBJ2-1; no reliable D call. The CDR3 is made up of 12 amino acids. V shed 8 bases and J shed 6 bases, with 11 bases lying between them. Per germline, CDR1 MNHEY and CDR2 SMNVEV (reference sequence). This CDR3 is CASSDKGNEQFF. CDR3 DNA: TGTGCCAGCTCTGACAAGGGCAATGAGCAGTTCTTC.

This clonotype was seen only a few times. V usage is TRBV29-1 and J usage is TRBJ2-1, with TRBD1 matching 7 bases. Germline loops: CDR1 SQVTM, CDR2 ANQGSEA. The junction had 8 bases not matched to a gene; V was cut back by 3 bases and J by 0 bases. The length of the CDR3 is 16 residues. The CDR3 protein is CSVDPGQQNSYNEQFF. CDR3 bases: TGCAGCGTTGATCCGGGACAGCAAAACTCCTACAATGAGCAGTTCTTC.